This T cell receptor beta chain was recovered during a study of technical replicates of blood from a handful of donors (dated by TCRdb to the late 2010s). The library was prepared using the immunoSEQ multiplex PCR assay. TCRdb took over this immuneACCESS table, retaining in-frame rearrangements with V and J assigned. Such tables are incomplete; in checked studies, under half of the missing clones stem from an unresolved V gene, and the remainder is unexplained. The sample records roughly 69,000 clones, around nine tenths of which are singletons. The top ten clones comprise approximately 4.9% of the sample. V is cut back by 6 bases and J by 2 bases, with 4 bases in the junction unmatched. The CDR3, from cysteine to phenylalanine, totals 15 residues. Left in the record is the CDR3 DNA by itself, 45 bases read in frame from the first base. CDR1 is given as SNHLY and CDR2 as FYNNEI, both from the germline V gene.

To note about this clone: Its antigen is currently not known. No much larger clone exists at a distance of one base, and base qualities are not known.

In this chain, TRBV2 is recombined with TRBJ1-2; 12 junctional bases match TRBD1. The TCR comes from a human donor in good health. Some clones in this sample may be carry-over from other donors' samples. Sequencing used PBMCs. The sequenced DNA is TGTGCCAGCAGGGGGGGACAGGGGGCGAACTATGGCTACACCTTC. Translated, this gives CASRGGQGANYGYTF.